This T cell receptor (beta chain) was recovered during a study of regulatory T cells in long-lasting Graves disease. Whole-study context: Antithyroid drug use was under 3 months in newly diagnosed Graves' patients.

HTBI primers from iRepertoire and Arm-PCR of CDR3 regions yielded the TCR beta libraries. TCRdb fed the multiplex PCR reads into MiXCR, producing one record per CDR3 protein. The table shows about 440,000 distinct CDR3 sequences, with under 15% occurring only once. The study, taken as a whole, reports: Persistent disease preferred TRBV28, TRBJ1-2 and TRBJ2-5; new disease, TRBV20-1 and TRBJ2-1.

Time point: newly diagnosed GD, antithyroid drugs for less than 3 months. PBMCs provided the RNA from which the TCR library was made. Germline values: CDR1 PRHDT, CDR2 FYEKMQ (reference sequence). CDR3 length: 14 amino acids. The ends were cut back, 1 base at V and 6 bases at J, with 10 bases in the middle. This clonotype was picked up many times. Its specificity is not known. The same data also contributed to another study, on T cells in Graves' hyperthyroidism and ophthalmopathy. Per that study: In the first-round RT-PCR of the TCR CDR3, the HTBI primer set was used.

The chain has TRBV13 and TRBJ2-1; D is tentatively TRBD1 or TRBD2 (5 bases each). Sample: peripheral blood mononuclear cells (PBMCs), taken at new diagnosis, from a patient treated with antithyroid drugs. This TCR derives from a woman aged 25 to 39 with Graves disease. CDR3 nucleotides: TGTGCCAGCAGCTTAGATGGGGGTGGCAATGAGCAGTTCTTC. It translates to CASSLDGGGNEQFF. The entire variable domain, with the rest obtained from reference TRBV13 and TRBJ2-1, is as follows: AAGVIQSPRHLIKEKRETATLKCYPIPRHDTVYWYQQGPGQDPQFLISFYEKMQSDKGSIPDRFSAQQFSDYHSELNMSSLELGDSALYFCASSLDGGGNEQFFGPGTRLTVL.